The TCR beta chain described here comes from a study of cytomegalovirus exposure and HLA in healthy donors (dated by TCRdb to about 2017). Regarding the research as a whole: An earlier analysis of 587 of the donors reported approximately 260 Gb of sequence data and 90 million to 120 million unique TCR beta sequences obtained from about 179 million T cells. Donor age, sex, ethnicity and CMV serostatus were compiled alongside the repertoire data. High-throughput TCR immunosequencing, statistical association of individual TCRs with disease status, and machine learning were combined to predict cytomegalovirus infection status. Roughly 5 DR-DQ haplotypes were handled as single units for association and clustering because linkage in the cohort was strong. Every repertoire in the discovery cohort had been generated on one and the same sequencing platform. The study was designed to test whether signatures of past pathogen exposure could be identified by cataloging public T cell receptors. Class I and class II HLA loci were covered by the typing at four-digit resolution. Rather than drawing on any new phenotypic data, the later analysis identified candidate immune exposures from TCR beta sequences and the way those sequences occurred across donors. Of the 398 genotyped donors, roughly 80% fell in the genetic ancestry cluster associated with self-reported Caucasian donors. Genome-wide SNP genotypes for about three fifths of the roughly 700 donors were used in a later genetic analysis, which treated that subset as a discovery cohort. To study patterns of TCR occurrence, a later analysis re-analyzed previously published TCR beta repertoires from several hundred donors and added high-resolution HLA genotyping. Across 300 to 400 genotyped donors of the cohort, an average of about 240,000 unique TCR beta nucleotide sequences per donor were sequenced, and approximately 19% of those sequences were non-productive. In addition to the first cohort of 666 subjects, a separate validation cohort of 120 different subjects was used. Typing coverage differed by locus: A, B, C, DRB1 and DQB1 were typed in roughly 620-630 donors, DQA1 in about 560, DPA1 in some 570, and DPB1 in 472. About 330 gigabases of sequencing data and around 88 million unique TCR sequences made up an early release that covered nearly 650 HLA-typed donors. An earlier analysis of around 540 of the donors applied high-throughput TCR beta sequencing to assess whether each TCR beta V gene segment acted as functional or pseudogenic. The study profiled the T cell repertoires of fewer than 850 subjects by immunosequencing and related them to cytomegalovirus serostatus. Overall study results and their limits: Correlated functional status among segregating V segments might be attributable to linkage disequilibrium, but an unknown experimental factor could not be ruled out. A group of highly shared sequence variants was considered likely to be a technical artifact of the sequencing pipeline. According to the authors, the approach could potentially be generalized to other disease states and immunological phenotypes. For the cohort, immune exposure information was limited to CMV serostatus. A later analysis found that most CMV-associated TCR beta chains appeared HLA-restricted, with HLA associations seemingly driven largely by CMV exposure. In this cohort, only TCR beta chains were sequenced, and detectable features were limited by the absence of alpha or paired-chain data. While some public TCRs were present in many individuals, most TCR sequences turned up only very rarely across donors. In vitro tests confirmed that three of the cytomegalovirus-associated TCR beta chains recognize cytomegalovirus antigens. According to a later analysis, parvovirus B19, influenza, CMV and Epstein-Barr virus appeared linked to several top co-occurrence clusters. In a later analysis, HLA-associated TCR beta chains showed more clonal expansion and lower generation probabilities than non-associated chains that were equally common. The classifier was reported to diagnose cytomegalovirus status with high specificity and sensitivity in both the original and validation cohorts. Because HLA typing was missing for some donors at each locus, association tests included only the typed subset. A later genetic analysis associated a missense DCLRE1C variant with V-gene and J-gene trimming of TCR beta chains, and an independent cohort replicated the association. An earlier analysis of around 540 of the donors showed that most TCR beta V segments appeared in productive rearrangements either about 87% or about 30% of the time, which broadly matched IMGT annotations. The study gave a list of about 160 TCR beta chains associated with cytomegalovirus. When HLA alleles, especially DR and DQ, strongly co-occurred, attributing TCR associations to individual alleles was difficult. At a false discovery rate of 0.05, a later analysis linked around 17,000 TCR beta sequences to specific HLA alleles. Sequencing depth was assumed to be roughly uniform across donors in the presence/absence analyses, though that assumption may not hold. According to a later genetic analysis, donors in an Asian-associated ancestry cluster had fewer N-insertions in productive TCRs than the approximately 700-donor mean. Some IMGT-functional V segments, including TRBV6-2 and TRBV6-3, could not be distinguished by the 87-base-pair reads and were therefore excluded. Because counts were too low, 15 to 20 rarely observed V segments, including chromosome 9 orphons, were excluded from the earlier analysis of roughly 580 of the donors. A later analysis found that TCR association rates varied across HLA loci, with DRB1 alleles showing the most associated TCRs and HLA-C alleles the fewest. A further reported finding was that TCR beta sequences accurately predicted the HLA-A and HLA-B alleles for most subjects in the first cohort.

Reading from cysteine to phenylalanine, the CDR3 counts 13 amino acids. The entry retains the CDR3 DNA only, 39 bases that are in frame from base 1. V is cut by 4 bases and J by 3 bases, and the space between the germline ends is 7 bases. The CDR1 and CDR2 encoded by the germline V gene (reference sequence) are LNHDA and SQIVND. As regards this clone: What antigen it recognizes has not been identified. No base qualities exist here, and no much larger clone lies one base off it.

The method behind the library was the immunoSEQ multiplex PCR assay. For the multiplex PCR, a mixture combining 60 forward primers for TCR Vbeta segments and 13 reverse primers for TCR Jbeta segments was used. A multiplex PCR assay on genomic DNA amplified the CDR3 region of rearranged TCR beta genes. The amplified TCR beta libraries were sequenced on the Illumina HiSeq System as 87-base-pair reads. Processing in the source paper ran as follows. A later analysis counted some 80 million unique TCR beta chains across the 666 repertoires, and around 9.9 million of these chains were shared by at least two donors. A nearest-neighbor algorithm error-corrected the raw reads and collapsed the reads into unique sequences, merging closely related sequences to remove PCR and sequencing errors. CDR3 sequences were aligned to IMGT reference sequences to assign V, D and J gene segments. For a sequence to be retained, a match of at least six nucleotides was required to both a V gene segment and a J gene segment. A rearrangement counted as productive if the CDR3 had no stop codons and remained in frame with V and J, and every other rearrangement counted as non-productive. CDR3 was defined by IMGT convention, running from the second conserved V-encoded cysteine to the conserved J-encoded phenylalanine. The earlier analysis of more than 450 of the donors excluded sequences that lacked an unambiguous match to a single V gene segment. In an earlier analysis of several hundred of the donors, a V segment was called functional when productive rearrangements were above 56.7%, and segregating when the standard deviation between donors exceeded 5%. A statistical classification framework was developed to diagnose cytomegalovirus status using the catalog of TCR beta chain sequences. A later analysis assigned V and J genes by comparing TCR nucleotide sequences with IMGT/GENE-DB human TR gene sequences. In a later analysis, CDR3 sequences and most-parsimonious VDJ recombination scenarios were assigned using the TCRdist pipeline. A later analysis defined each TCR beta chain by its CDR3 amino acid sequence plus V-gene family, and excluded reads lacking a unique V-gene family. In a later analysis, several hundred highly shared, low-generation-probability nucleotide sequences were removed to address suspected cross-contamination and a sequencing artifact. For each public chain, a later analysis derived a clonal expansion index from normalized ranks of inferred template counts within each repertoire. In a later analysis, generation probabilities were computed with a VDJ recombination model fitted to out-of-frame rearrangements, and the resulting probabilities were checked against IGoR. In a later analysis, hypergeometric tests were used to score TCR-TCR, TCR-HLA and TCR-CMV co-occurrence, with a repertoire-size bias correction applied to TCR pairs. False discovery rates were estimated in a later analysis by permuting HLA or CMV assignments 20 times. A later analysis grouped co-occurring TCRs with DBSCAN, adding TCRdist sequence similarity when clustering within HLA-allele-positive subsets. Co-occurrence clustering excluded repertoires with fewer than 30,000 or more than 120,000 public chains, plus five with anomalous nucleotide sharing. TCRdb re-hosts the immuneACCESS table, in-frame sequences only. Its copies lack some clones; in the studies checked, an unresolved V gene accounts for under half of them, and the cause for the rest is not known. Clone size and the V and J calls come from that table; the DNA yielded D and trimming. The sample records some 170,000 clones, around four fifths of which are singletons. The ten biggest clones cover roughly 9.7% of the sample.

The cohort was made up of several hundred healthy bone marrow donors. At the time of sampling, all cohort members were nominally healthy, though unrecorded immune exposures were likely present. The donor tested CMV seropositive and was one of the 289 seropositive cohort members. A peripheral blood sample was collected from each donor, and TCR beta sequencing was performed on peripheral blood mononuclear cells. The Qiagen DNeasy Blood Extraction Kit was used to extract genomic DNA from the blood cell samples. Specimen: PBMCs. Rearrangement joined TRBV19 to TRBJ2-1; tentative D gene TRBD1, with 5 bases matching. This clonotype was obtained from a man between 18 and 29 years old in good health and CMV-seropositive. The DNA sequence reads TGTGCCAGTAGTAGCACAGGCTACAATGAGCAGTTCTTC. The encoded protein is CASSSTGYNEQFF.